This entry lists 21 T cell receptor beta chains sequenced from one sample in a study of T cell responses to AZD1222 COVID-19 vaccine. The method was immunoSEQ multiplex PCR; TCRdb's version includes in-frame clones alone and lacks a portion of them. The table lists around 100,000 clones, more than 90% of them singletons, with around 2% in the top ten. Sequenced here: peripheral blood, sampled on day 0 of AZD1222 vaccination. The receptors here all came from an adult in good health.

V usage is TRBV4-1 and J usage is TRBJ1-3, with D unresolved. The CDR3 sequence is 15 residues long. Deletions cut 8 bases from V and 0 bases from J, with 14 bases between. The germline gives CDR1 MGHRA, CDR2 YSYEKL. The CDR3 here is CASSPPRASGNTIYF. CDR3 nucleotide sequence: TGCGCCAGCTCCCCCCCCAGAGCCTCTGGAAACACCATATATTTT.

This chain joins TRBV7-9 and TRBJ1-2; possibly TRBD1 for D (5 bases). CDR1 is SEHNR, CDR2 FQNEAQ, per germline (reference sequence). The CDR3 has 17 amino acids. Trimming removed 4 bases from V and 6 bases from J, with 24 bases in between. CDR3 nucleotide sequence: TGTGCCAGCAGCTACGTAAGAGTGGACTCCCAAGGGGATGGCTACACCTTC. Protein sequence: CASSYVRVDSQGDGYTF.

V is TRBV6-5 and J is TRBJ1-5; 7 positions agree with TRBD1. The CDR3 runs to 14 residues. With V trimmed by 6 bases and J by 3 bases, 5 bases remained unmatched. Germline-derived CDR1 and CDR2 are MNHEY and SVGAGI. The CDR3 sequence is CASRRDSSNQPQHF. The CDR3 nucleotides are TGTGCCAGCAGGCGGGACAGCTCCAATCAGCCCCAGCATTTT.

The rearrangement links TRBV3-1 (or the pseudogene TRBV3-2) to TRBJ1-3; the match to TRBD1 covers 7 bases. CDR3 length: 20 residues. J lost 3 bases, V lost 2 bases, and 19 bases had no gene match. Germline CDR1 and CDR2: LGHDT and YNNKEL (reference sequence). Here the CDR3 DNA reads TGTGCCAGCAGCCAAAGTTGGGACGACCCGCGACAGGGCGATGGAAACACCATATATTTT. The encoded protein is CASSQSWDDPRQGDGNTIYF.

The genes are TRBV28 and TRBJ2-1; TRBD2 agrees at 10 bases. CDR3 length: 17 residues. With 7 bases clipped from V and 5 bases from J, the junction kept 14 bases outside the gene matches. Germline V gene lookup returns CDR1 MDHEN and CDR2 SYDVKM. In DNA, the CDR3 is TGTGCCAGCATCACTTTTACCGGGACTAGCGCTAACAATGAGCAGTTCTTC. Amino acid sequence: CASITFTGTSANNEQFF.

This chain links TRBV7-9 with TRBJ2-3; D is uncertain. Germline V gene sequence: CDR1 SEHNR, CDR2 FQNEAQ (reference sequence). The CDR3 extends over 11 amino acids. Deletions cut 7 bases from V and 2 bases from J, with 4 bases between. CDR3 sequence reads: CASTPTDTQYF. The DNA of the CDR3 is TGTGCCAGCACCCCCACAGATACGCAGTATTTT.

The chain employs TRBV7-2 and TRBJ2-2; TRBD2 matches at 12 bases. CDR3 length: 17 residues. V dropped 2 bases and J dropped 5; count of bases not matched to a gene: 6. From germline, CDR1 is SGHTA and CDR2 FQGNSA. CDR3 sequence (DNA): TGTGCCAGCAGCTTAAGGACTAGCGGGGTGAATACCGGGGAGCTGTTTTTT. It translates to CASSLRTSGVNTGELFF.

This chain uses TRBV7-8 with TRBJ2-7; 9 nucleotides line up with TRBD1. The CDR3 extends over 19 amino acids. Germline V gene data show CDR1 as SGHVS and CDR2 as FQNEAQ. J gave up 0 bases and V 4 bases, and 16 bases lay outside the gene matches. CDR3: CASSSVGTGKQRSSYEQYF. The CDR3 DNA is TGTGCCAGCAGCTCCGTCGGGACAGGGAAACAGCGGTCCTCCTACGAGCAGTACTTC.

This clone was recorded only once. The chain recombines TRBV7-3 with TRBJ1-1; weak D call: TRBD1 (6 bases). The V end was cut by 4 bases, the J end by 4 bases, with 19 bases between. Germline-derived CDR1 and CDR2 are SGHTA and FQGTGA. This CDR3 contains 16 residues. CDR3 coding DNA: TGTGCCAGCAGCTCAAACCCCCAGGGGAGGAGCACTGAAGCTTTCTTT. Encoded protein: CASSSNPQGRSTEAFF.

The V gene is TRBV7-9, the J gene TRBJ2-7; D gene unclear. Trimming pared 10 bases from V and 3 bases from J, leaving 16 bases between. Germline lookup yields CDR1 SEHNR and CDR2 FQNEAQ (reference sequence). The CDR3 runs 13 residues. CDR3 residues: CAIRKSLGYEQYF. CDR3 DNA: TGTGCCATCCGAAAGTCTTTGGGCTACGAGCAGTACTTC.

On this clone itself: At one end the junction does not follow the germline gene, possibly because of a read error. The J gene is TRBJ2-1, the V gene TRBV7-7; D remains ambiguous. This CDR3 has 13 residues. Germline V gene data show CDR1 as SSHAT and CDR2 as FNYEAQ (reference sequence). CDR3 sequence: CASSPGMNNEQFF. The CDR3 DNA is TGTGCTAGCAGCCCCGGTATGAACAATGAGCAGTTCTTC.

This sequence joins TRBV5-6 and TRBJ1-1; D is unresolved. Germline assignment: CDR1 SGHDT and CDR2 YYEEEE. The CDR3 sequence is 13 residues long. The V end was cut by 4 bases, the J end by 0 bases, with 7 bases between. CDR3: CASSPGLNTEAFF. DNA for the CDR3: TGTGCCAGCAGCCCAGGACTGAACACTGAAGCTTTCTTT.

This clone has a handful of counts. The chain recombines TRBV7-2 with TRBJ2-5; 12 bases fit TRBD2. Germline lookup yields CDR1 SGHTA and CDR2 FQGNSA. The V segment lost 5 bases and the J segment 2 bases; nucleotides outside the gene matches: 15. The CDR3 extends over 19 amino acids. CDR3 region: CASSPGPLAGGPEQETQYF. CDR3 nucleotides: TGTGCCAGCAGCCCCGGTCCCCTAGCGGGGGGGCCTGAGCAAGAGACCCAGTACTTC.

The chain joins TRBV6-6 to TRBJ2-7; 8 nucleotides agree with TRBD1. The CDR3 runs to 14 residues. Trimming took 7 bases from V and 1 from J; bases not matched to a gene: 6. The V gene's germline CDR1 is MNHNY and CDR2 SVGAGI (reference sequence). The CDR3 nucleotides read TGTGCCAGCACCACAGGGGGGACTTCCTACGAGCAGTACTTC. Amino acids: CASTTGGTSYEQYF.

The CDR3 loop reads CASSLGDRRNTEAFF. CDR3 DNA: TGTGCCAGCAGCTTAGGGGACAGGAGGAACACTGAAGCTTTCTTT. J is TRBJ1-1 and V is TRBV7-2, with 8 nucleotides matching TRBD1. Per germline, CDR1 SGHTA and CDR2 FQGNSA. The CDR3 contains 15 residues. With V trimmed by 1 base and J by 1 base, 2 bases remained unmatched.

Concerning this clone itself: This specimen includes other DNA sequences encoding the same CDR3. Here the CDR3 reads CASSRDGTYEQYF. The CDR3 bases are TGTGCCAGCAGCCGGGACGGAACCTACGAGCAGTACTTC. The gene calls are TRBV27 and TRBJ2-7; D may correspond to TRBD1 or TRBD2 (5 bases each). The germline V gene encodes CDR1 MNHEY and CDR2 SMNVEV (reference sequence). The CDR3 is made up of 13 amino acids. With 6 bases removed from V and 2 bases from J, the gap between germline ends came to 11 bases.

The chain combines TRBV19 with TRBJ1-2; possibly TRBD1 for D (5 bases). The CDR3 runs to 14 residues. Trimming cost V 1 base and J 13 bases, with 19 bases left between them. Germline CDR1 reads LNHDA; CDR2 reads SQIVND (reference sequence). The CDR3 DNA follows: TGTGCCAGTAGTATAGCTGGGGCAGGCATGGAGGTCACCTTC. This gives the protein CASSIAGAGMEVTF.

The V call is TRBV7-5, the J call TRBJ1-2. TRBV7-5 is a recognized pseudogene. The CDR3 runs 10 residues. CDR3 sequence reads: CARSVSGYTF. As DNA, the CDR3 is TGTGCCAGAAGCGTGAGTGGCTACACCTTC.

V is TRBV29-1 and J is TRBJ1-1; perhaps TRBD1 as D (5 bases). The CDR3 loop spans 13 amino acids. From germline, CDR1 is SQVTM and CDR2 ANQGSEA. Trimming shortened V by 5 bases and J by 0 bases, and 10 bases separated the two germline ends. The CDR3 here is CSVIGGLNTEAFF. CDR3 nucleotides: TGCAGCGTTATTGGGGGGTTGAACACTGAAGCTTTCTTT.

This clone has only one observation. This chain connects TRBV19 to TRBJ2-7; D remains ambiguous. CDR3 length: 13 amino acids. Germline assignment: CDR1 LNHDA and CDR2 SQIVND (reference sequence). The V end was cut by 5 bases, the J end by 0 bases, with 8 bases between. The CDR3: CASSLTASYEQYF. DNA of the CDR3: TGTGCCAGTAGTTTAACAGCCTCCTACGAGCAGTACTTC.

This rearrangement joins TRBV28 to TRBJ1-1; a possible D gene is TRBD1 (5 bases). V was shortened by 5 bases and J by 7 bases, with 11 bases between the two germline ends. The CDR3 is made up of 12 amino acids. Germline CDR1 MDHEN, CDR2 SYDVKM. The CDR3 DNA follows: TGTGCCAGCAGTGCGACAGCGGTTGAAGCTTTCTTT. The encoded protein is CASSATAVEAFF.